Listed below are T cell receptor beta chains from one sample, sequenced in a study of blood T cell repertoires in COVID-19. Profiling relied on immunoSEQ multiplex PCR, and the TCRdb table lists in-frame clones only, not all of them. The repertoire holds under 500,000 clones, with approximately 92% as singletons. Sequencing used PBMCs or T cells enriched from blood (not recorded which). Receptors originate from a man aged 25 to 45 who had recovered from COVID-19. Both conserved end residues are part of each CDR3. D genes are given only for firm matches. Part of the rows lack a size; the others show once, few, many or a class for expanded clones.

-,TRBV30,-,TRBJ2-6,TGTGCCTGGACGACAGGCAACTCTGGGGCCAACGTCCTGACTTTC,CAWTTGNSGANVLTF
-,TRBV5-1,-,TRBJ1-4,TGCGCCAGCAGCAGAACCGGGCCTCAGGGAGGGAAACTGTTTTTT,CASSRTGPQGGKLFF
-,TRBV6-2/TRBV6-3,-,TRBJ1-1,TGTGCCAGCAGTCCAGTCCTCGCCACTGAAGCTTTCTTT,CASSPVLATEAFF
TRBD2,TRBV5-1,-,TRBJ2-1,TGCGCCAGCAGCTTTGTTACTAGCGGGGACAATGAGCAGTTCTTC,CASSFVTSGDNEQFF
-,TRBV7-9,-,TRBJ1-2,TGTGCCAGCAGCCGCACCGCGGGGTCCCTGGGGTATGGCTACACCTTC,CASSRTAGSLGYGYTF
TRBD1,TRBV18,-,TRBJ2-3,TGTGCCAGCTCACCAACCCCCCCACAGGGGGTAACAGATACGCAGTATTTT,CASSPTPPQGVTDTQYF
TRBD1,TRBV30,-,TRBJ1-2,TGTGCCTGGAGGCGGGACAGGGGAGGTGGCTACACCTTC,CAWRRDRGGGYTF
TRBD1,TRBV11-2,-,TRBJ1-2,TGTGCCAGCAGCCACCGGGACAGGGAAGGGGGCTACACCTTC,CASSHRDREGGYTF
TRBD2,TRBV7-6,-,TRBJ2-1,TGTGCCAGCAGCCCAAGCAGCGGGATAGGCTTCTCCTACAATGAGCAGTTCTTC,CASSPSSGIGFSYNEQFF
-,TRBV19,-,TRBJ1-5,TGTGCCAGTAGTATGGAGGGCCATAGCAATCAGCCCCAGCATTTT,CASSMEGHSNQPQHF
-,TRBV5-6,-,TRBJ1-2,TGTGCCAGCAGCTCCTCGGGGTTCTATGGCTACACCTTC,CASSSSGFYGYTF
TRBD2,TRBV13,-,TRBJ2-1,TGTGCCAGCAGCCCAGGACTAGCGGACTACAATGAGCAGTTCTTC,CASSPGLADYNEQFF
-,TRBV23-1,once,TRBJ2-7,TGCGCCAGCGGCCGGAGATACGAGCAGTACTTC,CASGRRYEQYF
-,TRBV12-3/TRBV12-4,-,TRBJ2-1,TGTGCCAGCAGGGGGAGTCATGAGCAGTTCTTC,CASRGSHEQFF
TRBD1,TRBV5-1,-,TRBJ2-5,TGCGCCAGCAGCTCTGGACAGGGCCAGGAGACCCAGTACTTC,CASSSGQGQETQYF
TRBD2,TRBV3-1/TRBV3-2,-,TRBJ2-7,TGTGCCAGCAGTCGACCCGGGACTAGCGGGCTATACGAGCAGTACTTC,CASSRPGTSGLYEQYF
-,TRBV28,-,TRBJ2-7,TGTGCCAGCAGTTTCCCAGGGCCCTACGAGCAGTACTTC,CASSFPGPYEQYF
-,TRBV15,-,TRBJ1-4,TGTGCCACCCGCCGAGAGGGGGGGCCGGGGGAAAAACTGTTTTTT,CATRREGGPGEKLFF
-,TRBV25-1,-,TRBJ1-6,TGTGCCAGCACCCGAGGGGGGGGGCTGAATTCACCCCTCCACTTT,CASTRGGGLNSPLHF
TRBD2,TRBV29-1,-,TRBJ2-5,TGCAGCGCCGAGACTAGCGGGAGGGTAGTCCAGTACTTC,CSAETSGRVVQYF
-,TRBV9,-,TRBJ2-2,TGTGCCAGCAGCACACGGGAGAACACCGGGGAGCTGTTTTTT,CASSTRENTGELFF
TRBD2,TRBV28,-,TRBJ2-7,TGTGCCAGCAGTTCCCCGGGGGGAAAGGTTCCCTACGAGCAGTACTTC,CASSSPGGKVPYEQYF
TRBD2,TRBV18,-,TRBJ2-1,TGTGCCAGCTCACCCGGACTAGCGGGTGGGAATGAGCAGTTCTTC,CASSPGLAGGNEQFF
TRBD2,TRBV7-7,-,TRBJ2-5,TGTGCTAGCAGCTCGGACCCTAGCGGGAGGGCCTCTGAGACCCAGTACTTC,CASSSDPSGRASETQYF
TRBD2,TRBV2,-,TRBJ2-7,TGTGCCAGCAGCCTCGGGCTAGCGGCAGACTACGAGCAGTACTTC,CASSLGLAADYEQYF
-,TRBV2,-,TRBJ1-6,TGTGCCAGCAGTGAATTAGCAGGCGGGAATTCACCCCTCCACTTT,CASSELAGGNSPLHF
TRBD1,TRBV10-3,-,TRBJ2-1,TGTGCCATCAGTGAGGCAGGGGGTATTAATGAGCAGTTCTTC,CAISEAGGINEQFF
-,TRBV6-6,-,TRBJ2-2,TGTGCCAGCAGCCCTTGGACAGCCAACACCGGGGAGCTGTTTTTT,CASSPWTANTGELFF
TRBD2,TRBV15,-,TRBJ2-2,TGTGCCACCAGCAAACAGCCCGGACTAGCGGGAGGGCCGGGCACCGGGGAGCTGTTTTTT,CATSKQPGLAGGPGTGELFF
TRBD1,TRBV28,-,TRBJ1-1,TGTGCCAGCAGTATCCTACCAGGGGGCACTGAAGCTTTCTTT,CASSILPGGTEAFF
TRBD1,TRBV7-8,-,TRBJ2-3,TGTGCCAGCAGCTCGCAGGGGGCAGATACGCAGTATTTT,CASSSQGADTQYF
TRBD2,TRBV5-6,-,TRBJ2-1,TGTGCCAGCAGCTTGGAAGGGACTAGCGGGTACAATGAGCAGTTCTTC,CASSLEGTSGYNEQFF
TRBD1,TRBV2,-,TRBJ1-6,TGTGCCAGCAGTGAAACAGGGGTTGGGGGTTCACCCCTCCACTTT,CASSETGVGGSPLHF
TRBD1,TRBV2,-,TRBJ1-1,TGTGCCAAGCTGCAGGGGGCGGGCACTGAAGCTTTCTTT,CAKLQGAGTEAFF
TRBD1,TRBV5-8,-,TRBJ1-4,TGTGCCAGCAGCTTTAGTGACAGGGGAATGAAAAAACTGTTTTTT,CASSFSDRGMKKLFF
-,TRBV11-3,-,TRBJ2-1,TGTGCCAGCAGCTTAGATCTCGTGAATGAGCAGTTCTTC,CASSLDLVNEQFF
-,TRBV6-5,-,TRBJ2-1,TGTGCCAGCAGTTACGAGGCGGGGTCCTACAATGAGCAGTTCTTC,CASSYEAGSYNEQFF
TRBD1,TRBV10-1,-,TRBJ2-1,TGCGCCAGCGCCTACACAGGGGTGGATGAGCAGTTCTTC,CASAYTGVDEQFF
-,TRBV19,-,TRBJ2-3,TGTGCCAGTAGTATTCGACAGGGAGGTTCAGATACGCAGTATTTT,CASSIRQGGSDTQYF
-,TRBV6-1,-,TRBJ1-5,TGTGCCAGCAGTGAAGGCACCTTTACAGGGTATAGCAATCAGCCCCAGCATTTT,CASSEGTFTGYSNQPQHF
-,TRBV6-5,-,TRBJ2-5,TGTGCCAGCAAGAACCGGGACTACCAAGAGACCCAGTACTTC,CASKNRDYQETQYF
TRBD1,TRBV5-1,-,TRBJ2-5,TGCGCCAGCAGCTTATCCTACGGGACAGGGGCGCGGGAGACCCAGTACTTC,CASSLSYGTGARETQYF
TRBD1,TRBV28,-,TRBJ1-2,TGTGCCAGCAGTCTGGACAGGGGACTCACCTTC,CASSLDRGLTF
-,TRBV29-1,-,TRBJ2-7,TGCAGCATCAGTCAGGCCCTGACCTACGAGCAGTACTTC,CSISQALTYEQYF
TRBD1,TRBV10-2,-,TRBJ2-7,TGCGCCAGCACCGAACAGGGGGGATACGAGCAGTACTTC,CASTEQGGYEQYF
-,TRBV28,-,TRBJ2-5,TGTGCCAGCAGCCCTAGGGTTCGTGCGGGATGGCAAGAGACCCAGTACTTC,CASSPRVRAGWQETQYF
-,TRBV7-8,few,TRBJ2-7,TGTGCCAGCAGCCTTTGGAGCTCCTACGAGCAGTACTTC,CASSLWSSYEQYF
-,TRBV5-1,-,TRBJ1-1,TGCGCCAGCAGCTTGGTGCCGGGAAACACTGAAGCTTTCTTT,CASSLVPGNTEAFF